The T cell receptor (beta chain) described here comes from a study of T cells in Graves' hyperthyroidism and ophthalmopathy. Amplified TCR beta CDR3 regions derived from RNA transcripts. The primer set for the first-round RT-PCR of the TCR CDR3 was HTBI. TCRdb reprocessed the multiplex PCR reads with MiXCR, giving one entry per CDR3 protein. The top ten hold around 10% of the sample, which has hundreds of thousands of distinct CDR3 sequences, 38% seen once. Germline CDR1 SGHDT, CDR2 YYEEEE. Trimming removed 0 bases from V and 5 bases from J, with 15 bases in between. The CDR3 totals 15 residues. This clonotype was seen more than once but under ten times.

The sequenced sample consisted of blood. The TCR comes from a man aged 18 to 30 with Graves' hyperthyroidism. The chain is built from TRBV5-6 and TRBJ2-7; D not certain. The CDR3 spells CASSLENTGAHEQYF. The CDR3 nucleotides are TGTGCCAGCAGCTTGGAGAACACCGGTGCCCACGAGCAGTACTTC.